Presented here are 14 T cell receptor beta chains from one specimen sequenced in a study of neurological immune-mediated disorders. TCRdb used MiXCR to reprocess the 5' RACE reads, holding one entry per CDR3 protein. The sample shows about 48,000 distinct CDR3 sequences, about 13% of them seen only once. Sample time point: longitudinal time-point 3. The sequenced sample was PBMCs. These receptors were obtained from a male donor with HTLV-1-associated myelopathy (HAM/TSP).

This clonotype has ten or more counts. The chain uses TRBV20-1 and TRBJ1-1; TRBD1 is a possible D gene (5 bases). Trimming removed 7 bases from V and 10 bases from J, with 19 bases in between. CDR1 is DFQATT and CDR2 is SNEGSKA in the germline V gene (reference sequence). CDR3 length: 12 residues. CDR3 residues: CSVKGPPFGAFF. CDR3 bases: TGCAGTGTTAAGGGACCACCTTTCGGAGCTTTCTTT.

This clonotype has ten or more counts. The rearrangement joins TRBV20-1 to TRBJ1-5, with 9 positions matching TRBD1. This CDR3 contains 16 residues. V trimming: 4 bases; J trimming: 6 bases; junction bases outside the gene matches: 13. Germline assignment: CDR1 DFQATT and CDR2 SNEGSKA (reference sequence). CDR3 amino acids: CSAKDRGAQVFQPQHF. The CDR3 DNA sequence: TGCAGTGCTAAGGACAGGGGCGCTCAGGTGTTTCAGCCCCAGCATTTT.

In this sample, this clonotype turned up many times. This sequence joins TRBV12-3 or TRBV12-4 and TRBJ2-3; TRBD2 matches 15 bases. J gave up 4 bases and V 7 bases, and 6 bases lay outside the gene matches. CDR3 size: 16 residues. The CDR3 sequence is CASTGLAGGGSDTQYF. CDR3 DNA: TGTGCCAGCACGGGACTAGCGGGGGGAGGCTCAGATACGCAGTATTTT.

This clonotype was found many times. This chain links TRBV4-3 with TRBJ1-1; 7 positions match TRBD1. In germline, CDR1 is LGHNA, CDR2 YSLEER. This CDR3 contains 15 residues. Trimming took 3 bases from V and 6 from J; bases not matched to a gene: 10. The CDR3 loop reads CASSQLLTGRAEAFF. The CDR3 DNA reads as TGCGCCAGCAGCCAGTTATTGACAGGGAGGGCTGAAGCTTTCTTT.

This clonotype was found many times. The gene calls are TRBV7-2 and TRBJ2-7, with 7 bases identical to TRBD1. Germline CDR1 and CDR2: SGHTA and FQGNSA. This CDR3 is built from 15 residues. Germline trimming cut 5 bases from V and 3 bases from J; bases unmatched to any gene: 10. In DNA, the CDR3 is TGTGCCAGCAGCCTTCGACAGGGTATAATCTACGAGCAGTACTTC. This sequence encodes CASSLRQGIIYEQYF.

The table lists this clonotype with many counts. The V and J genes are TRBV9 and TRBJ1-4; D perhaps matches TRBD1 (6 bases). Trimming removed 1 base from V and 7 bases from J, with 11 bases in between. CDR1 is SGDLS, CDR2 YYNGEE, per germline. CDR3 length: 14 residues. The CDR3 bases are TGTGCCAGCAGCGTAACAGGGAGGGGTGAAAAACTGTTTTTT. This codes for CASSVTGRGEKLFF.

This clonotype was observed many times. V gene TRBV9 combines with J gene TRBJ2-1, with D hard to call. The V end lost 0 bases, the J end lost 0 bases, and 7 bases lay between the germline ends. The CDR3 spans 15 residues. Per germline, CDR1 SGDLS and CDR2 YYNGEE. The CDR3 DNA sequence: TGTGCCAGCAGCGTAGCTGGAGACTCCTACAATGAGCAGTTCTTC. Its protein product is CASSVAGDSYNEQFF.

A word on this clonotype: Since a much larger clone is just one base distant, this may be a read error. The genes are TRBV29-1 and TRBJ2-5, with D perhaps given as TRBD1 or TRBD2 (5 bases each). CDR3 length equals 12 residues. In germline, CDR1 is SQVTM, CDR2 ANQGSEA. CDR3 region: CSVPRDWETKYF. CDR3 DNA: TGCAGCGTCCCCAGGGATTGGGAGACCAAGTACTTC.

This clonotype was found many times. The J gene is TRBJ2-7, the V gene TRBV5-1; the match to TRBD1 covers 7 bases. CDR3 size: 14 residues. Germline trimming cut 4 bases from V and 3 bases from J; bases unmatched to any gene: 7. Germline V gene sequence: CDR1 SGHRS, CDR2 YFSETQ. CDR3 protein: CASSTGQPSYEQYF. The DNA of the CDR3 is TGCGCCAGCAGCACGGGACAGCCCAGCTACGAGCAGTACTTC.

This clonotype was seen ten or more times. This chain uses TRBV14 with TRBJ2-3; 10 positions agree with TRBD2. This CDR3 is 15 amino acids long. V was clipped by 4 bases and J by 5 bases; unmatched bases: 6. Germline V lookup: CDR1 SGHDN, CDR2 FVKESK. CDR3 DNA sequence: TGTGCCAGCAGCCTCAGCGGGGGGGCAAGAGATACGCAGTATTTT. Residues: CASSLSGGARDTQYF.

The chain is built from TRBV7-2 and TRBJ1-1; D remains unclear. V was clipped by 0 bases and J by 2 bases, with 7 bases between them. The CDR3 loop spans 14 amino acids. In germline, CDR1 is SGHTA, CDR2 FQGNSA. The CDR3 loop reads CASSLARYNTEAFF. In DNA form, the CDR3 reads TGTGCCAGCAGCTTAGCCCGGTACAACACTGAAGCTTTCTTT.

At least ten counts were recorded for this clonotype. The chain combines TRBV24-1 with TRBJ2-5; possible D gene TRBD2, 7 bases. Trimming removed 0 bases from V and 4 bases from J, with 14 bases in between. CDR3 length equals 16 residues. Germline loops: CDR1 KGHDR, CDR2 SFDVKD. The CDR3 nucleotides read TGTGCCACCAGTGATTTGAGGGGGGGGGCTGGAGAGACCCAGTACTTC. This gives the protein CATSDLRGGAGETQYF.

This clonotype was detected many times. V is TRBV29-1 and J is TRBJ2-5; 7 nucleotides line up with TRBD1. This CDR3 is 12 amino acids long. The germline gives CDR1 SQVTM, CDR2 ANQGSEA. V lost 3 bases, J lost 5 bases, and 3 bases stayed unmatched. The CDR3 nucleotides read TGCAGCGTTGAGACAGGGATCGAGACCCAGTACTTC. Its protein is CSVETGIETQYF.

This clonotype came up many times. The chain has TRBV5-5 and TRBJ1-5, with D hard to call. The CDR3 spans 15 residues. Trimming cost V 2 bases and J 5 bases, with 14 bases left between them. CDR1 SGHKS and CDR2 YYEKEE come from the germline V gene (reference sequence). CDR3 sequence reads: CASSFFFGLDQPQHF. In DNA, the CDR3 is TGTGCCAGCAGCTTCTTTTTTGGGCTTGATCAGCCCCAGCATTTT. Looking up the rest from reference TRBV5-5 and TRBJ1-5 gives the full variable domain: DAGVTQSPTHLIKTRGQQVTLRCSPISGHKSVSWYQQVLGQGPQFIFQYYEKEERGRGNFPDRFSARQFPNYSSELNVNALLLGDSALYLCASSFFFGLDQPQHFGDGTRLSIL.